The source of this T cell receptor (beta chain) is a study of low-dose radiotherapy and immunotherapy resistance in tumors. For the study at large: Administration of intravenous cyclophosphamide at 200 mg/m2 took place every two weeks, one day before radiation and immunotherapy.

cDNA synthesis used a TRAV/TRBV-specific primer set for both chains. Both a constant-region primer and a V-primer adapter served to amplify TCRs across roughly 21 PCR cycles. Researchers amplified the isolated mRNA using in vitro transcription. TCRdb processed the reads anew with MiXCR; each CDR3 protein has one entry. In the table there are approximately 80,000 distinct CDR3 sequences, around a sixth of which are singletons. V dropped 6 bases and J dropped 0; count of bases not matched to a gene: 10. The CDR3 runs to 17 residues. Germline CDR1 is MNHEY and CDR2 is SMNVEV (reference sequence). Described time point: after trial treatment. Documented treatment: LDRT plus nivolumab, ipilimumab, low-dose cyclophosphamide and aspirin (RACIN trial). Every donor's regimen consisted of nivolumab, ipilimumab, aspirin, low-dose cyclophosphamide and low-dose radiotherapy. Each eligible patient had an advanced solid tumor, and these tumors lacked tumor-infiltrating lymphocytes.

The sample consisted of PBMCs, taken after low-dose radiotherapy plus immunotherapy. The chain carries TRBV27 and TRBJ1-2; TRBD1 matches 10 bases. The source is a male donor with prostate cancer. The CDR3, as DNA: TGTGCCAGCAGCTCACGGGACAGGGGACTAGCTAACTATGGCTACACCTTC. Its translation is CASSSRDRGLANYGYTF.